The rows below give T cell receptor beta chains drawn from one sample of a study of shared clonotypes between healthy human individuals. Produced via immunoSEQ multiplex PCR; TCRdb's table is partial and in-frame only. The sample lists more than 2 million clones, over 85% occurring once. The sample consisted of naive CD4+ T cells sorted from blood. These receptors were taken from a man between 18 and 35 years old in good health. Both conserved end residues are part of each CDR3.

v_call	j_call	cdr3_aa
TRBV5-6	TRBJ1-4	CASSLRQTQTNEKLFF
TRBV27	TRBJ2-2	CASSLTTGELFF
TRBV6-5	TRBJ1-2	CASSYSAGYGYTF
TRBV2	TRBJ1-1	CASSELYTEAFF
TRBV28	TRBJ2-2	CASSLRSGELFF
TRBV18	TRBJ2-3	CASSRVRQGLIVVDTDTQYF
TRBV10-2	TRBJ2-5	CASSESLAGVVETQYF
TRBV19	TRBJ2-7	CASSIAGNYEQYF
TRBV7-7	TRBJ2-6	CASSPTPIPGANVLTF
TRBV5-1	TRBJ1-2	CASSLTQRALYTF
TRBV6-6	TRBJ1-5	CASSYYSNQPQHF
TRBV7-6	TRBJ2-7	CASSLALRLAGGLVYSYEQYF
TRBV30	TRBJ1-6	CAWSPRGSYNSPLHF
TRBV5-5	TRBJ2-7	CASAILGTVSSYEQYF
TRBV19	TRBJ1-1	CASSKVTEAFF
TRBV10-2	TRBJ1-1	CASSESPTGSGTEAFF
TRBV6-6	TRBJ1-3	CATYGTESSGNTIYF
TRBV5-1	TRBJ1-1	CASSSLLGTEAFF
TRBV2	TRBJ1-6	CASLTGVPRSPLHF
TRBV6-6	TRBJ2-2	CASRTGQNTGELFF
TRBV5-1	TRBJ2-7	CASKRESSYEQYF
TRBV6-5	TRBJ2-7	CASSYSLREESYEQYF
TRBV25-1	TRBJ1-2	CASSDQRRGGIYGYTF
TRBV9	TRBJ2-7	CASSVAPSGGANEQYF
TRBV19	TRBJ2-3	CASSPGQGRDTQYF
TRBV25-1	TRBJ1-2	CASSAVPGQGIGNYGYTF
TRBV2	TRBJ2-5	CASSRQGHTQETQYF
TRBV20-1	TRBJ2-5	CSAPFGGTQYF
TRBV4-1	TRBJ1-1	CASSLQTGPTEAFF
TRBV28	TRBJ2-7	CASSLLQGARNEQYF
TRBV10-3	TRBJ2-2	CAIRQGENTGELFF
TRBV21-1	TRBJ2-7	CASSKVLKESGREEQYF
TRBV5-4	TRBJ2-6	CASSPRQGPGANVLTF
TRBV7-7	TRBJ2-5	CASSLKRGLETQYF
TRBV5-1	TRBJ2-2	CASSARDTTTGELFF
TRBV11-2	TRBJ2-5	CASSPSLSSGGTLQYF
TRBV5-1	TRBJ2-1	CASSPVGGSYNEQFF
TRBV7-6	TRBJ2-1	CASSLEGGRASEQFF
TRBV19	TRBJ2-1	CASRGTGAYNEQFF
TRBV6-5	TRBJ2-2	CATSRDYNTGELFF
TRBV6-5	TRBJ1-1	CASSYSAGMNTEAFF
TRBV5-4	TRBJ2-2	CASSLAADQTGELFF
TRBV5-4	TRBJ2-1	CASSLAGGPEVF
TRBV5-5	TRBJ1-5	CASSWGQVGQPQHF
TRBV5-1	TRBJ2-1	CASSLLADNEQFF
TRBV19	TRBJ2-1	CASGLQGSSYNEQFF
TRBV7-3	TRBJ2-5	CASSFGVLETQYF
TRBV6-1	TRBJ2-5	CASSTQGETQYF
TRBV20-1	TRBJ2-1	CSAREGNEQFF
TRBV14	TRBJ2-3	CASSQDETGYWGGDTQYF
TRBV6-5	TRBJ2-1	CASIRGNEQFF
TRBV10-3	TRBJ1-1	CAISELLNTEAFF
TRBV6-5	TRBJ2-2	CASSRPLAGAGELFF